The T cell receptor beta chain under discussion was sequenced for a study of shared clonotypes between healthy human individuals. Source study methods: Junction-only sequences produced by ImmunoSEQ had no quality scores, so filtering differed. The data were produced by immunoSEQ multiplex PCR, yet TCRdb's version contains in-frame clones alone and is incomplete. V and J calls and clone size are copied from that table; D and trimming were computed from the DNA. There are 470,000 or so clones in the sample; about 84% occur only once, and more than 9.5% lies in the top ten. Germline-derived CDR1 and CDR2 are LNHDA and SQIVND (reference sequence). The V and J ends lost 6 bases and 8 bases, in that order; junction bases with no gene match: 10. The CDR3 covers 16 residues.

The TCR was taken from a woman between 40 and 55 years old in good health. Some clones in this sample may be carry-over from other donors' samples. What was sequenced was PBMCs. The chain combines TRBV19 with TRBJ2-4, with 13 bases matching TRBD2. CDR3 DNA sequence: TGTGCCAGTAGCCCCAAGGGACTAGCGGGACGAGACATTCAGTACTTC. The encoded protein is CASSPKGLAGRDIQYF.